Listed here is a single TCR beta chain. Its antigen is currently unknown. This sample was taken from a study of T cell clonotyping in hematopoietic cell transplantation. Only in-frame clones appear in the TCRdb table, and some are missing; sequencing was by immunoSEQ multiplex PCR. The sample consists of 25,000 to 30,000 clones, roughly 92% of them appearing once. Germline assignment: CDR1 MNHNS and CDR2 SASEGT. The CDR3 has 17 residues. Trimming pared 3 bases from V and 3 bases from J, leaving 20 bases between. General observations from the study: Broader posttransplant TCR repertoire diversity was predicted by graft donor and pretransplant recipient Inverse Simpson Index values. Pathologically expanded recipient clonotypes increased progressively from day 30 to day 180 as diversity fell. CD4 and CD8 repertoire contributions could not be separated without sorting. Few recipient clonotypes overlapped donors; over 97% were de novo at given depth.

V and J are TRBV6-1 and TRBJ1-2; perhaps TRBD1 as D (5 bases). The TCR originated in a female patient in her forties or fifties who had an allogeneic stem cell transplant from a related donor, so the T cells may come from the graft donor. Some clones in this sample may be carry-over from other donors' samples. The sequences come from PBMCs, collected 100 days after allogeneic stem cell transplant. CDR3 region: CASSEPRILRVDYGYTF. CDR3 sequence (DNA): TGTGCCAGCAGTGAGCCCCGGATCCTCAGGGTTGACTATGGCTACACCTTC.